The entry below describes one TCR beta chain. The data originate from a study of blood T cell repertoires in COVID-19. Germline V gene sequence: CDR1 SGHVS, CDR2 FNYEAQ. The CDR3 is made up of 15 amino acids. Between the trimmed V and J ends, which lost 4 bases and 7 bases, there was a span of 17 bases. Clones were sequenced by immunoSEQ multiplex PCR, and TCRdb holds only the in-frame ones, with some missing. The sample has 650,000 to 800,000 clones; around 90% are singletons. The chain is built from TRBV7-6 and TRBJ2-4, with D perhaps TRBD1 (6 bases). This TCR came from a woman between 18 and 29 years old with acute or convalescent COVID-19. Sequencing used peripheral blood. CDR3 sequence (DNA): TGTGCCAGCAGCTGGGGTGGGGGCCCACCGAACATTCAGTACTTC. It specifies CASSWGGGPPNIQYF.